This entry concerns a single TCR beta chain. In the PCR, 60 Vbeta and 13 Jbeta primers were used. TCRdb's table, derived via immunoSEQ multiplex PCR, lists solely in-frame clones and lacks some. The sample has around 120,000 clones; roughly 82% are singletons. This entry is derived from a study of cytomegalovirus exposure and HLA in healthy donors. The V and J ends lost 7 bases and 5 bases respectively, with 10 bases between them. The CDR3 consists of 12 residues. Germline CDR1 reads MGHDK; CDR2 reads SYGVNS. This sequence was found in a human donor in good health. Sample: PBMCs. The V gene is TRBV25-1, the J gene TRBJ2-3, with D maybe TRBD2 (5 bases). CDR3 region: CASKDYVDTQYF. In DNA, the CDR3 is TGTGCCAGCAAAGACTACGTAGATACGCAGTATTTT.